The next 14 T cell receptor beta chains were all read from a single sample in a study of T cell responses to AZD1222 COVID-19 vaccine. Profiling relied on immunoSEQ multiplex PCR, and the TCRdb table lists in-frame clones only, not all of them. This table holds roughly 120,000 clones, approximately 92% found once. The material was peripheral blood, obtained 28 days after the second AZD1222 dose. The receptors stem from an adult who received the AZD1222 COVID-19 vaccine.

The count of this clone is one. The rearrangement joins TRBV2 to TRBJ1-3; D is unresolved. There are 13 residues in the CDR3. The V gene's germline CDR1 is SNHLY and CDR2 FYNNEI. The V end was cut by 4 bases, the J end by 0 bases, with 4 bases between. CDR3 amino acids: CASSVSSGNTIYF. The CDR3 DNA sequence: TGTGCCAGCAGTGTCAGCTCTGGAAACACCATATATTTT. Together with reference TRBV2 and TRBJ1-3, the CDR3 gives the full variable domain: EPEVTQTPSHQVTQMGQEVILRCVPISNHLYFYWYRQILGQKVEFLVSFYNNEISEKSEIFDDQFSVERPDGSNFTLKIRSTKLEDSAMYFCASSVSSGNTIYFGEGSWLTVV.

The chain is built from TRBV28 and TRBJ1-1; maybe TRBD1 (5 bases). Deletions cut 7 bases from V and 3 bases from J, with 18 bases between. The CDR3 totals 15 residues. From germline, CDR1 is MDHEN and CDR2 SYDVKM. The CDR3 protein is CASTYTGTAHTEAFF. In DNA form, the CDR3 reads TGTGCCAGCACCTATACCGGGACGGCCCACACTGAAGCTTTCTTT.

The rearrangement joins TRBV9 to TRBJ2-3; D possibly corresponds to TRBD2 (6 bases). CDR1 and CDR2 from the germline V gene are SGDLS and YYNGEE. The CDR3 is made up of 16 amino acids. The V gene lost 4 bases and the J gene lost 3 bases, with 18 bases spanning the gap. In DNA, the CDR3 is TGTGCCAGCAGCTCCCGAGCGGGCCCCTCTACAGATACGCAGTATTTT. Protein sequence: CASSSRAGPSTDTQYF.

The chain is built from TRBV21-1 and TRBJ2-3. TRBV21-1 is assigned pseudogene status. This CDR3 region has 16 residues. Written as DNA, the CDR3 is TGTGCCAGCAGCATACGGGGGGGACAGGTAACAGATACGCAGTATTTT. Translating it yields CASSIRGGQVTDTQYF.

This chain links TRBV28 with TRBJ1-3; a possible D gene is TRBD1 (6 bases). The CDR3 sequence is 15 residues long. The V gene's germline CDR1 is MDHEN and CDR2 SYDVKM. V was pared by 2 bases and J by 1 base, with 9 bases between. CDR3 coding DNA: TGTGCCAGCAGTTTACCAGGGGAGTCTGGAAACACCATATATTTT. Protein: CASSLPGESGNTIYF.

This chain connects TRBV20-1 to TRBJ2-7, with D tentatively TRBD2 (5 bases). The CDR3 is made up of 11 amino acids. Germline V gene data show CDR1 as DFQATT and CDR2 as SNEGSKA (reference sequence). Trimming removed 2 bases at V and 6 bases at J, with 8 bases between. CDR3 in DNA: TGCAGTGCTAGATCGGGGAGCGAGCAGTACTTC. Amino acid sequence: CSARSGSEQYF.

This clone was picked up one time. V usage is TRBV14 and J usage is TRBJ1-2, with D perhaps matching TRBD1 (6 bases). The CDR3 is 15 residues long. The V end lost 1 base, the J end lost 4 bases, and 13 bases lay between the germline ends. CDR1 and CDR2 (germline): SGHDN, FVKESK. The CDR3 DNA follows: TGTGCCAGCAGCCAAGGAGGGGGAATCGGCTATGGCTACACCTTC. Translation: CASSQGGGIGYGYTF.

About this clone: Other DNA sequences of this sample code for an identical CDR3. This chain joins TRBV3-1 (or the pseudogene TRBV3-2) and TRBJ1-6; tentative D call: TRBD1 (5 bases). CDR1 and CDR2 (germline): LGHDT, YNNKEL (reference sequence). Trimming cost V 1 base and J 10 bases, with 11 bases left between them. The CDR3 is made up of 14 amino acids. CDR3 nucleotides: TGTGCCAGCAGCCAAGTCGGGGGGAACTCACCCCTCCACTTT. Encoded protein: CASSQVGGNSPLHF.

The chain links TRBV24-1 to TRBJ2-3; TRBD2 matches at 10 bases. Germline loops: CDR1 KGHDR, CDR2 SFDVKD. The CDR3 has 16 residues. V shed 3 bases and J 1 base; nucleotides not matched to a gene: 3. The chain's CDR3 is CATSDPGTSGTDTQYF. CDR3 nucleotides: TGTGCCACCAGTGATCCCGGGACTAGCGGCACAGATACGCAGTATTTT.

The V call is TRBV29-1, the J call TRBJ1-2; D not certain. Germline-derived CDR1 and CDR2 are SQVTM and ANQGSEA. Trimming removed 7 bases at V and 5 bases at J, with 17 bases between. This CDR3 region has 13 residues. CDR3 nucleotide sequence: TGCAGCGCCCCGGGTAGGAAAGGGTATGGCTACACCTTC. Translated, it gives CSAPGRKGYGYTF.

The gene calls are TRBV11-2 and TRBJ2-3; 8 bases line up with TRBD2. Germline V gene lookup returns CDR1 SGHAT and CDR2 FQNNGV. This CDR3 is 16 amino acids long. V lost 4 bases and J lost 4; bases outside the gene matches: 10. Here the CDR3 DNA reads TGTGCCAGCAGCTCCCTGGGCGGGAGGCGATCAGATACGCAGTATTTT. This translates into CASSSLGGRRSDTQYF. The full variable domain, rest sourced from reference TRBV11-2 and TRBJ2-3, is EAGVAQSPRYKIIEKRQSVAFWCNPISGHATLYWYQQILGQGPKLLIQFQNNGVVDDSQLPKDRFSAERLKGVDSTLKIQPAKLEDSAVYLCASSSLGGRRSDTQYFGPGTRLTVL.

The J gene is TRBJ2-7, the V gene TRBV3-1 (or the pseudogene TRBV3-2), with 8 bases identical to TRBD1. The V segment lost 0 bases and the J segment 7 bases; nucleotides outside the gene matches: 8. The germline CDR1 and CDR2 sequences are LGHDT and YNNKEL (reference sequence). This CDR3 is built from 15 residues. CDR3 bases: TGTGCCAGCAGCCAAGAAAGGACAGGGTTGAGAGAGCAGTACTTC. Protein: CASSQERTGLREQYF.

The CDR3 sequence: CSASFRGKQYF. The CDR3 coding sequence is TGCAGTGCTAGTTTTCGTGGAAAGCAGTACTTC. This rearrangement joins TRBV20-1 to TRBJ2-7; D not certain. The germline V gene has CDR1 DFQATT and CDR2 SNEGSKA (reference sequence). The CDR3 covers 11 residues. Trimming took off 3 bases at V and 8 bases at J, with 11 bases between the two ends.

This clone was recorded once. The chain links TRBV23-1 to TRBJ1-6; 7 positions agree with TRBD1. TRBV23-1 is classed as an ORF, of uncertain function. V was pared by 4 bases and J by 8 bases, with 8 bases of the junction left unmatched. The CDR3 sequence is 15 residues long. CDR3: CASSRYRGSDSPLHF. Written as DNA, the CDR3 is TGCGCCAGCAGTCGATACAGGGGTAGTGATTCACCCCTCCACTTT.